The clone carrying this T cell receptor (beta chain) was seen at least ten times. This CDR3 has 12 amino acids. The V segment lost 8 bases and the J segment 0 bases; nucleotides outside the gene matches: 1. The germline gives CDR1 LNHNV, CDR2 YYDKDF (reference sequence). Authors' processing steps: Estimates of nucleated cell counts were drawn from the amplification of reference gene primers. This table comes from immunoSEQ multiplex PCR, and its TCRdb copy is limited to in-frame clones, with some not included. V and J calls plus clone size are reproduced from that table; the DNA served to infer D and trimming. This table holds some 120,000 clones, about 84% found once. The sample originates from a study of blood T cell repertoires in COVID-19. About the research overall: Researchers got acute and convalescent COVID-19 samples from the United States, Italy and Spain. PBMCs, B-cell-depleted T cells, or T cells provided the cDNA or gDNA that made up the material.

The rearrangement links TRBV15 to TRBJ2-7; 7 bases agree with TRBD1. The sequenced sample was peripheral blood. The source is a woman aged 60-70 years with acute or convalescent COVID-19. CDR3 sequence reads: CATGTASYEQYF. The CDR3 nucleotides are TGTGCCACCGGGACAGCCTCCTACGAGCAGTACTTC.